Described below is a single T cell receptor beta chain sequence and its context. Its antigen is unknown. The data were obtained in a study of identical twins. Regarding the study as a whole: Without tracking the same donors, conclusions rested on cross-sectional statistical analysis.

TCRdb reanalysed the 5' RACE reads using MiXCR and keeps one entry per CDR3 protein. The table has about 790,000 distinct CDR3 sequences, 18% seen once. Trimming took 1 base from V and 4 from J, leaving 8 bases between them. CDR3 length equals 14 residues. Germline lookup yields CDR1 SGHRS and CDR2 YFSETQ. The same data also contributed to another study, on T cells expressing NK-cell markers.

The receptor comes from a woman between 18 and 29 years old in good health. The specimen sequenced was PBMCs. This chain joins TRBV5-1 and TRBJ2-2; no definite D call. CDR3 nucleotide sequence: TGCGCCAGCAGCTTGAGGACGGCCACCGGGGAGCTGTTTTTT. Translating it yields CASSLRTATGELFF.